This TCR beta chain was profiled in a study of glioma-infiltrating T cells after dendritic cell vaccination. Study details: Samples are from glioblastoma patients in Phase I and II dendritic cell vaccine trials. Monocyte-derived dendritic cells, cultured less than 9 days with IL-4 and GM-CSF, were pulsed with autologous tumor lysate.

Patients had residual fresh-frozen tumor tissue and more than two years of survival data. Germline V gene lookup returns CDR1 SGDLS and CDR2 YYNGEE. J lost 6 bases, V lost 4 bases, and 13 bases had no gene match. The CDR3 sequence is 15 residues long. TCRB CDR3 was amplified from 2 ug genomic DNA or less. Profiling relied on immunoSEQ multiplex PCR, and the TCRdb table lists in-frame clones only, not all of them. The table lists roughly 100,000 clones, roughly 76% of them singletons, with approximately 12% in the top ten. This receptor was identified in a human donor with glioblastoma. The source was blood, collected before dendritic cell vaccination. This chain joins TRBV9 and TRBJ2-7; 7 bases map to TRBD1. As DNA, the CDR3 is TGTGCCAGCAGCATCCGGGACAGCCTCCAAGGCGAGCAGTACTTC. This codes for CASSIRDSLQGEQYF.